The 25 T cell receptor beta chains below come from one sample, sequenced in a study of T cell responses to AZD1222 COVID-19 vaccine. Sequenced by immunoSEQ multiplex PCR; TCRdb stores in-frame clones only, minus some. The sample records fewer than 90,000 clones, 70% to 90% being singletons. The sequencing here drew on peripheral blood, taken on day 0 of AZD1222 vaccination. The receptors originated from an adult in good health.

This sequence joins TRBV7-2 and TRBJ2-2; no firm D call. CDR1 SGHTA and CDR2 FQGNSA come from the germline V gene. The CDR3 spans 16 residues. The V and J ends lost 2 bases and 6 bases respectively, with 16 bases between them. CDR3 protein: CASSLLPAKNPGELFF. The CDR3 DNA sequence: TGTGCCAGCAGCTTACTCCCAGCCAAGAATCCCGGGGAGCTGTTTTTT. The variable domain in full, completed from reference TRBV7-2 and TRBJ2-2, reads GAGVSQSPSNKVTEKGKDVELRCDPISGHTALYWYRQSLGQGLEFLIYFQGNSAPDKSGLPSDRFSAERTGGSVSTLTIQRTQQEDSAVYLCASSLLPAKNPGELFFGEGSRLTVL.

The V call is TRBV7-2, the J call TRBJ1-6, with unresolved D. Trimming took 5 bases from V and 7 from J, leaving 15 bases between them. CDR3 size: 15 residues. Germline V gene data show CDR1 as SGHTA and CDR2 as FQGNSA. The CDR3 DNA reads TGTGCCAGCAGCCGCAACGGCCCCGGGAATTCACCCCTCCACTTT. Protein product: CASSRNGPGNSPLHF.

V is TRBV6-5 and J is TRBJ2-1; weak D call: TRBD1 (6 bases). Germline CDR1 is MNHEY and CDR2 is SVGAGI. The CDR3 loop spans 15 amino acids. Trimming shortened V by 6 bases and J by 1 base, and 13 bases separated the two germline ends. The CDR3 sequence is CASSLDRISYNEQFF. CDR3 sequence (DNA): TGTGCCAGCAGCCTAGACAGGATTTCCTACAATGAGCAGTTCTTC.

In its sample, this clone was seen a few times. The CDR3 bases are TGTGCCTGGAGTAGGAGAAACACCATATATTTT. This codes for CAWSRRNTIYF. The chain combines TRBV30 with TRBJ1-3, with D unclear. Per germline, CDR1 GTSNPN and CDR2 SVGIG (reference sequence). The V and J ends lost 2 bases and 5 bases respectively, with 4 bases between them. CDR3 length: 11 amino acids.

The V call is TRBV4-1, the J call TRBJ1-1, with a possible D match to TRBD1 (5 bases). The CDR3 is made up of 14 amino acids. Germline CDR1 and CDR2: MGHRA and YSYEKL. With 0 bases removed from V and 8 bases from J, the gap between germline ends came to 13 bases. The CDR3 nucleotides are TGCGCCAGCAGCCAAGAACCAGGGTGGTTCGAAGCTTTCTTT. Protein: CASSQEPGWFEAFF.

V is TRBV10-3 and J is TRBJ2-5; 8 bases align to TRBD2. CDR1 is ENHRY, CDR2 SYGVKD, per germline. V trimming: 6 bases; J trimming: 5 bases; junction bases outside the gene matches: 8. The CDR3 extends over 14 amino acids. As DNA, the CDR3 is TGTGCCATCAGGGATAGCGGGACCCGGGAGACCCAGTACTTC. This codes for CAIRDSGTRETQYF.

The CDR3 DNA follows: TGTGCCAGCAGCCCCCGCCCCCAGGGTAGAGCTTTCTTT. Amino acids: CASSPRPQGRAFF. This chain joins TRBV11-2 and TRBJ1-1; possible D gene TRBD1, 5 bases. V was shortened by 5 bases and J by 10 bases, with 17 bases between the two germline ends. The CDR3 contains 13 residues. CDR1 SGHAT and CDR2 FQNNGV come from the germline V gene.

This clone was counted once. The V call is TRBV2, the J call TRBJ1-2; the match to TRBD1 covers 8 bases. J was trimmed by 3 bases and V by 5 bases; bases with no gene match: 5. This CDR3 has 14 amino acids. The germline gives CDR1 SNHLY, CDR2 FYNNEI. CDR3: CASSSGQGDYGYTF. CDR3 in DNA: TGTGCCAGCAGTTCTGGACAGGGTGACTATGGCTACACCTTC.

The rearrangement uses TRBV11-1 and TRBJ2-1, with 7 bases matching TRBD1. The CDR3 covers 12 residues. The germline V gene encodes CDR1 SGHAT and CDR2 FQDESV (reference sequence). Trimming at V came to 4 bases and at J to 6 bases, leaving 0 bases not matched to a gene. For the CDR3, the DNA is TGTGCCAGCAGCTACAGGGGCAATGAGCAGTTCTTC. Protein: CASSYRGNEQFF.

The genes are TRBV6-4 and TRBJ2-1; 13 positions match TRBD2. The CDR3 has 16 amino acids. Germline V CDR1 and CDR2: MRHNA, SNTAGT. The junction had 8 bases not matched to a gene; V was cut back by 4 bases and J by 8 bases. The CDR3 DNA sequence: TGTGCCAGCAGTGCCCGGACTAGCGGGAGTGGTGATGAGCAGTTCTTC. Translated: CASSARTSGSGDEQFF.

The DNA of the CDR3 is TGCGCCAGCACTACGGACAGGAAGAATGAAAAACTGTTTTTT. Translation: CASTTDRKNEKLFF. This chain links TRBV5-1 with TRBJ1-4; 7 bases align to TRBD1. The trim removed 6 bases at V and 5 bases at J, leaving 7 bases unmatched. The length of the CDR3 is 14 residues. CDR1 is SGHRS and CDR2 is YFSETQ in the germline V gene. The entire variable domain, with the rest obtained from reference TRBV5-1 and TRBJ1-4, is as follows: KAGVTQTPRYLIKTRGQQVTLSCSPISGHRSVSWYQQTPGQGLQFLFEYFSETQRNKGNFPGRFSGRQFSNSRSEMNVSTLELGDSALYLCASTTDRKNEKLFFGSGTQLSVL.

The gene calls are TRBV29-1 and TRBJ1-1, with unresolved D. CDR1 is SQVTM and CDR2 is ANQGSEA in the germline V gene. This CDR3 contains 13 residues. The V and J ends lost 7 bases and 0 bases respectively, with 12 bases between them. This chain's CDR3 is CSATRELNTEAFF. The CDR3 DNA is TGCAGCGCCACCCGGGAATTGAACACTGAAGCTTTCTTT.

CDR3 sequence: CASGLGPGGAGNEQFF. As DNA, the CDR3 is TGTGCTAGTGGCCTAGGCCCAGGGGGCGCGGGGAATGAGCAGTTCTTC. This chain links TRBV12-5 with TRBJ2-1; 8 bases match TRBD1. The CDR3 has 16 residues. CDR1 and CDR2 from the germline V gene are LGHNT and FRNRAP. The V and J ends lost 6 bases and 7 bases, in that order; junction bases with no gene match: 14.

V gene TRBV3-1 (or the pseudogene TRBV3-2) combines with J gene TRBJ1-1, with a weak D call TRBD1 (6 bases). Germline V gene lookup returns CDR1 LGHDT and CDR2 YNNKEL (reference sequence). V lost 4 bases and J 4 bases, leaving 19 bases between the germline ends. This CDR3 contains 16 residues. The DNA for the CDR3 is TGTGCCAGCAGCCCAGAGGGGGGGCGGTGGGCCACTGAAGCTTTCTTT. Translated: CASSPEGGRWATEAFF.

This clone was observed a single time. The chain combines TRBV10-3 with TRBJ2-3; D remains ambiguous. Trimming left V 0 bases short and J 1 base short, with 2 bases between. The CDR3 contains 13 residues. Germline V gene data show CDR1 as ENHRY and CDR2 as SYGVKD. CDR3 nucleotide sequence: TGTGCCATCAGTGAGTCGGGCACAGATACGCAGTATTTT. This sequence encodes CAISESGTDTQYF.

The chain links TRBV12-3 or TRBV12-4 to TRBJ1-1; D ambiguous. This CDR3 region has 13 residues. Trimming removed 2 bases from V and 1 base from J, with 5 bases in between. The DNA of the CDR3 is TGTGCCAGCAGTTTACCGCCGAACACTGAAGCTTTCTTT. Its translation: CASSLPPNTEAFF.

This rearrangement joins TRBV30 to TRBJ1-2, with no clear D. Trimming removed 5 bases at V and 8 bases at J, with 21 bases between. CDR1 is GTSNPN and CDR2 is SVGIG in the germline V gene (reference sequence). This CDR3 spans 14 amino acids. For the CDR3, the DNA is TGTGCCTGGGCCTCCGGACCCCTCCCCATAGGCTACACCTTC. It encodes CAWASGPLPIGYTF.

The rearrangement links TRBV9 to TRBJ1-1; D might be TRBD1 (5 bases). The CDR3 is 13 residues long. Per the germline V gene, CDR1 is SGDLS and CDR2 is YYNGEE. Trimming took off 3 bases at V and 3 bases at J, with 9 bases between the two ends. CDR3 protein: CASSERQYTEAFF. In DNA form, the CDR3 reads TGTGCCAGCAGCGAAAGACAGTACACTGAAGCTTTCTTT.

The V and J genes are TRBV2 and TRBJ2-5; D not certain. The germline V and J ends were trimmed by 5 bases and 2 bases, with 12 bases remaining between them. The CDR3 consists of 14 residues. Germline V gene data show CDR1 as SNHLY and CDR2 as FYNNEI. CDR3 residues: CASSYRAAQETQYF. The CDR3 DNA is TGTGCCAGCAGTTATAGGGCAGCTCAAGAGACCCAGTACTTC.

The chain joins TRBV7-6 to TRBJ1-1, with D possibly being TRBD1 (6 bases). The ends were cut back, 8 bases at V and 0 bases at J, with 13 bases in the middle. This CDR3 spans 14 amino acids. The germline CDR1 and CDR2 sequences are SGHVS and FNYEAQ. Written as DNA, the CDR3 is TGTGCCAGCGGTCCTACAGGGATGAACACTGAAGCTTTCTTT. Its protein is CASGPTGMNTEAFF.

V and J are TRBV18 and TRBJ2-2, with D possibly being TRBD1 (6 bases). The germline V gene has CDR1 KGHSH and CDR2 LQKENI. Trimming pared 4 bases from V and 0 bases from J, leaving 21 bases between. The CDR3 is 19 amino acids. CDR3 sequence: CASSQSRITGTTNTGELFF. The CDR3 DNA follows: TGTGCCAGCTCACAAAGCCGAATAACCGGGACAACGAACACCGGGGAGCTGTTTTTT.

This chain links TRBV19 with TRBJ2-1; 15 bases match TRBD2. Trimming cost V 6 bases and J 9 bases; bases outside gene matches: 3. The CDR3 sequence is 14 residues long. CDR1 LNHDA and CDR2 SQIVND come from the germline V gene (reference sequence). CDR3 region: CASSGLAGGSEQFF. For the CDR3, the DNA is TGTGCCAGTAGCGGACTAGCGGGGGGGTCTGAGCAGTTCTTC.

V is TRBV25-1 and J is TRBJ1-1, with D hard to call. The CDR3 contains 13 residues. The V end lost 2 bases, the J end lost 3 bases, and 7 bases lay between the germline ends. From germline, CDR1 is MGHDK and CDR2 SYGVNS. As DNA, the CDR3 is TGTGCCAGCAGTGAAAAGGAAGACACTGAAGCTTTCTTT. Protein sequence: CASSEKEDTEAFF. Full variable domain (remainder filled in from reference TRBV25-1 and TRBJ1-1): EADIYQTPRYLVIGTGKKITLECSQTMGHDKMYWYQQDPGMELHLIHYSYGVNSTEKGDLSSESTVSRIRTEHFPLTLESARPSHTSQYLCASSEKEDTEAFFGQGTRLTVV.

The chain couples TRBV5-1 to TRBJ2-5, with 8 bases identical to TRBD1. With 4 bases clipped from V and 2 bases from J, the junction kept 4 bases outside the gene matches. The CDR3 extends over 14 amino acids. CDR1 SGHRS and CDR2 YFSETQ come from the germline V gene. The CDR3 region has the DNA TGCGCCAGCAGCCGGGACAGGAGTCAAGAGACCCAGTACTTC. Protein: CASSRDRSQETQYF.

The chain joins TRBV5-1 to TRBJ1-2; TRBD1 matches 9 bases. CDR1 is SGHRS and CDR2 is YFSETQ in the germline V gene. Trimming cost V 4 bases and J 8 bases; bases outside gene matches: 6. The CDR3 runs 13 residues. CDR3 loop: CASSRTGVNGYTF. CDR3 sequence (DNA): TGCGCCAGCAGCCGGACAGGGGTTAACGGCTACACCTTC.